A single sample is the source of the 32 T cell receptor beta chains below, sequenced in a study of cytomegalovirus exposure and HLA in healthy donors. 60 Vbeta and 13 Jbeta primers were used in PCR. Data came from immunoSEQ multiplex PCR; TCRdb stores just in-frame clones and leaves some out. The table shows approximately 44,000 clones, with over 70% occurring only once. Sequenced material: PBMCs. The receptors here all came from a man between 45 and 60 years old in good health and CMV-seronegative.

V and J are TRBV6-5 and TRBJ1-1; the D gene is possibly TRBD1 (5 bases). The V end was cut by 2 bases, the J end by 5 bases, with 12 bases between. Germline V gene sequence: CDR1 MNHEY, CDR2 SVGAGI. The CDR3 has 14 residues. The CDR3 coding sequence is TGTGCCAGCAGTTACACCCCAGGGTCGACTGAAGCTTTCTTT. Protein: CASSYTPGSTEAFF.

The sample holds a few counts of this clone. The V and J genes are TRBV10-3 and TRBJ2-3; 10 nucleotides match TRBD2. The CDR3 runs 15 residues. Losses at the gene ends were 6 bases for V and 2 bases for J; bases not matched to a gene: 5. Germline V gene data show CDR1 as ENHRY and CDR2 as SYGVKD. The CDR3 is CAISPSGGYTDTQYF. Written as DNA, the CDR3 is TGTGCCATCAGCCCTAGCGGGGGATACACAGATACGCAGTATTTT.

The rearrangement links TRBV9 to TRBJ2-7; D is ambiguous. There are 15 residues in the CDR3. From germline, CDR1 is SGDLS and CDR2 YYNGEE. Trimming removed 0 bases from V and 0 bases from J, with 10 bases in between. CDR3 protein: CASSVDPGSSYEQYF. The CDR3 region has the DNA TGTGCCAGCAGCGTAGACCCTGGTAGCTCCTACGAGCAGTACTTC.

The V and J genes are TRBV5-1 and TRBJ2-7; tentatively, D is TRBD2 (6 bases). The V and J ends lost 0 bases and 5 bases respectively, with 12 bases between them. Per the germline V gene, CDR1 is SGHRS and CDR2 is YFSETQ. The CDR3 consists of 14 residues. CDR3 region: CASSLEAGLNEQYF. The CDR3 nucleotides read TGCGCCAGCAGCTTGGAGGCGGGGTTAAACGAGCAGTACTTC.

CDR3: CASRGQGGSDTQYF. CDR3 DNA: TGTGCCAGTAGGGGACAGGGGGGAAGCGATACGCAGTATTTT. The chain combines TRBV19 with TRBJ2-3; 11 positions agree with TRBD1. Trimming cost V 6 bases and J 6 bases; bases outside gene matches: 5. Germline values: CDR1 LNHDA, CDR2 SQIVND (reference sequence). CDR3 length: 14 amino acids.

This chain joins TRBV28 and TRBJ2-1, with 8 positions matching TRBD1. CDR3 length equals 16 residues. CDR1 MDHEN and CDR2 SYDVKM come from the germline V gene. V shed 1 base, J shed 9 bases, and the junction held 11 bases outside the gene matches. CDR3 amino acids: CASSLFAQGDRGEQFF. CDR3 DNA: TGTGCCAGCAGTTTATTTGCCCAGGGCGACAGGGGTGAGCAGTTCTTC.

This chain uses TRBV29-1 with TRBJ1-5; 9 nucleotides line up with TRBD1. This CDR3 has 16 amino acids. CDR1 SQVTM and CDR2 ANQGSEA come from the germline V gene. The junction had 6 bases not matched to a gene; V was cut back by 1 base and J by 2 bases. The CDR3 DNA follows: TGCAGCGTTGAAGGGGGGGGACAGGGCGGCAATCAGCCCCAGCATTTT. Protein product: CSVEGGGQGGNQPQHF.

V gene TRBV5-1 combines with J gene TRBJ2-7; perhaps TRBD1 as D (5 bases). Germline V gene data show CDR1 as SGHRS and CDR2 as YFSETQ. V lost 4 bases, J lost 0 bases, and 17 bases lay in between. This CDR3 contains 16 residues. The CDR3 reads CASSTAGFPNSYEQYF. For the CDR3, the DNA is TGCGCCAGCAGCACCGCAGGGTTCCCCAACTCCTACGAGCAGTACTTC.

The chain joins TRBV7-3 to TRBJ1-6; perhaps TRBD1 as D (6 bases). The germline V gene encodes CDR1 SGHTA and CDR2 FQGTGA. Trimming took off 4 bases at V and 5 bases at J, with 12 bases between the two ends. The CDR3 has 15 residues. The chain's CDR3 is CASSSMAGDNSPLHF. The CDR3 bases are TGTGCCAGCAGCTCAATGGCAGGGGATAATTCACCCCTCCACTTT.

The chain is built from TRBV2 and TRBJ2-1; 9 nucleotides line up with TRBD2. Germline V lookup: CDR1 SNHLY, CDR2 FYNNEI. With 1 base clipped from V and 0 bases from J, the junction kept 10 bases outside the gene matches. CDR3 length: 19 amino acids. CDR3 region: CASSEGSASGVSSYNEQFF. The CDR3 DNA reads as TGTGCCAGCAGTGAAGGGTCGGCTAGCGGGGTCAGCTCCTACAATGAGCAGTTCTTC.

This sequence joins TRBV11-1 and TRBJ2-1, with 8 bases lining up with TRBD2. CDR1 and CDR2 from the germline V gene are SGHAT and FQDESV (reference sequence). There are 14 residues in the CDR3. V was clipped by 3 bases and J by 7 bases; unmatched bases: 5. DNA of the CDR3: TGTGCCAGCAGCTTTACCGAGCGGGAGAATGAGCAGTTCTTC. This gives the protein CASSFTERENEQFF. Using reference TRBV11-1 and TRBJ2-1 for the parts outside the CDR3, the full variable domain is EAEVAQSPRYKITEKSQAVAFWCDPISGHATLYWYRQILGQGPELLVQFQDESVVDDSQLPKDRFSAERLKGVDSTLKIQPAELGDSAMYLCASSFTERENEQFFGPGTRLTVL.

V is TRBV29-1 and J is TRBJ1-1; D unclear. This CDR3 has 12 amino acids. CDR1 is SQVTM, CDR2 ANQGSEA, per germline. Trimming cost V 4 bases and J 1 base, with 7 bases left between them. In DNA form, the CDR3 reads TGCAGCGTTGCGGCGGGGAACACTGAAGCTTTCTTT. It yields the protein CSVAAGNTEAFF.

The chain carries TRBV7-2 and TRBJ2-1; possibly TRBD1 for D (5 bases). The CDR3 length is 14 residues. The germline gives CDR1 SGHTA, CDR2 FQGNSA. The V end lost 6 bases, the J end lost 6 bases, and 15 bases lay between the germline ends. CDR3 nucleotides: TGTGCCAGCAGAGCGAGTGGGGCGATCAATGAGCAGTTCTTC. This gives the protein CASRASGAINEQFF.

The CDR3 DNA reads as TGTGCCAGCAGTTACTCTTTTATGAACACTGAAGCTTTCTTT. Translation gives CASSYSFMNTEAFF. This chain uses TRBV6-5 with TRBJ1-1; D gene ambiguous. CDR1 and CDR2 (germline): MNHEY, SVGAGI. Between the trimmed V and J ends, which lost 0 bases and 0 bases, there was a span of 5 bases. The CDR3 consists of 14 residues.

The CDR3 loop reads CASSFRTGRPTTEAFF. The CDR3 DNA is TGTGCCAGCAGCTTCCGGACAGGTCGGCCGACTACTGAAGCTTTCTTT. The chain is built from TRBV7-2 and TRBJ1-1; 7 bases are shared with TRBD1. This CDR3 contains 16 residues. Germline lookup yields CDR1 SGHTA and CDR2 FQGNSA. V lost 3 bases, J lost 5 bases, and 12 bases stayed unmatched.

The chain employs TRBV28 and TRBJ1-4, with TRBD1 matching over 8 bases. In germline, CDR1 is MDHEN, CDR2 SYDVKM. The CDR3 runs 18 residues. Trimming cost V 7 bases and J 3 bases; bases outside gene matches: 16. The CDR3 DNA sequence: TGTGCCAGCACCAGAGCGGACAGGGCGTGGGAGGCTAATGAAAAACTGTTTTTT. Encoded protein: CASTRADRAWEANEKLFF.

CDR3 sequence: CASSRNRAYEQYF. The CDR3 DNA reads TGTGCCAGCAGCCGTAACAGGGCCTACGAGCAGTACTTC. The V and J genes are TRBV7-2 and TRBJ2-7, with TRBD1 as a possible D gene (6 bases). The germline gives CDR1 SGHTA, CDR2 FQGNSA. V was trimmed by 5 bases and J by 2 bases, leaving 10 bases between them. The CDR3 has 13 residues.

This chain links TRBV10-3 with TRBJ1-1; D remains unclear. The CDR3 sequence is 13 residues long. The ends were cut back, 6 bases at V and 9 bases at J, with 17 bases in the middle. The V gene's germline CDR1 is ENHRY and CDR2 SYGVKD. The CDR3 DNA reads as TGTGCCATCAGGACTAGGGTGGGGTATCAAGCTTTCTTT. It specifies CAIRTRVGYQAFF.

This rearrangement joins TRBV18 to TRBJ2-3; D might be TRBD1 (6 bases). CDR3 size: 18 residues. Germline V CDR1 and CDR2: KGHSH, LQKENI. With 2 bases removed from V and 7 bases from J, the gap between germline ends came to 25 bases. The DNA for the CDR3 is TGTGCCAGCTCACCATCGGGCAGGGGCCAGTCTCGGGGACATACGCAGTATTTT. Translating gives CASSPSGRGQSRGHTQYF.

CDR3 coding DNA: TGCGCCAGCAGGAGAGGACAAACCTGGGGAAACATTCAGTACTTC. Residues: CASRRGQTWGNIQYF. The V and J genes are TRBV5-1 and TRBJ2-4, with D possibly being TRBD1 (5 bases). This CDR3 comprises 15 residues. Germline CDR1 SGHRS, CDR2 YFSETQ. V lost 5 bases and J lost 6, with 18 bases in between.

The chain recombines TRBV5-4 with TRBJ1-1; TRBD1 agrees at 8 bases. Germline V gives CDR1 SGHNT, CDR2 YYREEE (reference sequence). This CDR3 region has 14 residues. The J segment lost 1 base and the V segment lost 2 bases, leaving 1 base of the junction unmatched. The CDR3 loop reads CASSLQGGNTEAFF. The CDR3 coding sequence is TGTGCCAGCAGCTTACAGGGGGGGAACACTGAAGCTTTCTTT.

This clone was seen a single time. The chain couples TRBV7-8 to TRBJ2-3; possible D gene TRBD2, 6 bases. The CDR3 loop spans 17 amino acids. Germline V lookup: CDR1 SGHVS, CDR2 FQNEAQ. V was trimmed by 3 bases and J by 2 bases, leaving 18 bases between them. CDR3: CASSFRAGLNPTDTQYF. CDR3 coding DNA: TGTGCCAGCAGCTTCAGGGCGGGACTGAACCCCACAGATACGCAGTATTTT.

This chain uses TRBV19 with TRBJ1-3; D gene ambiguous. Trimming removed 1 base from V and 0 bases from J, with 4 bases in between. Per germline, CDR1 LNHDA and CDR2 SQIVND (reference sequence). CDR3 length: 14 residues. The CDR3 protein is CASSIGVSGNTIYF. The CDR3 DNA reads as TGTGCCAGTAGTATAGGCGTCTCTGGAAACACCATATATTTT.

The chain couples TRBV6-1 to TRBJ2-5; no firm D call. The J call may be in error: the DNA end matches TRBJ2-7 better. This CDR3 region has 13 residues. The germline gives CDR1 MNHNS, CDR2 SASEGT. CDR3 region: CASRTRSSYEQYF. The CDR3 DNA sequence: TGTGCCAGCAGGACCCGGAGCTCCTACGAGCAGTACTTC.

The gene calls are TRBV6-5 and TRBJ2-5, with D uncertain. The V and J ends lost 2 bases and 2 bases respectively, with 6 bases between them. Germline values: CDR1 MNHEY, CDR2 SVGAGI. The CDR3 runs to 13 residues. The CDR3 is CASSYGQQETQYF. The CDR3 DNA sequence: TGTGCCAGCAGTTACGGGCAGCAAGAGACCCAGTACTTC.

As to this clone: The junction shows a germline mismatch at one end, possibly a read error. The rearrangement links TRBV4-1 to TRBJ1-6; the D is unclear. CDR1 and CDR2 (germline): MGHRA, YSYEKL. The CDR3 runs 16 residues. The CDR3 coding sequence is TGCGCCAGCAGCCGGGGTTTAGGTGACTATAATTCCCCCCTCCACTTT. It specifies CASSRGLGDYNSPLHF.

The chain links TRBV28 to TRBJ1-1; 7 nucleotides line up with TRBD1. The CDR3 consists of 16 residues. J gave up 0 bases and V 2 bases, and 6 bases lay outside the gene matches. Germline assignment: CDR1 MDHEN and CDR2 SYDVKM. CDR3 sequence reads: CASSLGDSLMNTEAFF. The CDR3 nucleotides are TGTGCCAGCAGTTTAGGGGACAGCTTGATGAACACTGAAGCTTTCTTT.

The chain links TRBV7-2 to TRBJ1-2, with TRBD1 as a possible D gene (5 bases). Trimming cost V 6 bases and J 2 bases, with 16 bases left between them. The CDR3 extends over 15 amino acids. Germline V lookup: CDR1 SGHTA, CDR2 FQGNSA. The DNA for the CDR3 is TGTGCCAGCAGACGAGAGTGGGGGGGAAACTATGGCTACACCTTC. Translated, it gives CASRREWGGNYGYTF.

This chain connects TRBV6-5 to TRBJ1-3; D might be TRBD1 (5 bases). The CDR3 is made up of 16 amino acids. V was clipped by 3 bases and J by 4 bases, with 16 bases between them. Germline CDR1 MNHEY, CDR2 SVGAGI. The CDR3 spells CASSYAHTQAGNTIYF. In DNA form, the CDR3 reads TGTGCCAGCAGTTATGCGCACACACAGGCAGGAAACACCATATATTTT.

The chain recombines TRBV4-3 with TRBJ2-2; D remains ambiguous. Germline loops: CDR1 LGHNA, CDR2 YSLEER. The CDR3 loop spans 15 amino acids. The germline V and J ends were trimmed by 0 bases and 5 bases, with 10 bases remaining between them. The CDR3 spells CASSQEDGGTGELFF. DNA of the CDR3: TGCGCCAGCAGCCAAGAAGATGGCGGAACCGGGGAGCTGTTTTTT.

This clone was detected once. The chain is built from TRBV7-9 and TRBJ1-1; D is uncertain. The V and J ends lost 3 bases and 4 bases respectively, with 9 bases between them. Germline CDR1 reads SEHNR; CDR2 reads FQNEAQ (reference sequence). The length of the CDR3 is 13 residues. The CDR3 region is CASSLSGATEAFF. The CDR3 DNA follows: TGTGCCAGCAGCTTGTCGGGTGCCACTGAAGCTTTCTTT.

There are a few counts of this clone. CDR3 DNA: TGTGCCAGCAGCCACGGTGGGAGCGCATCCGGGGAGCTGTTTTTT. Amino acids: CASSHGGSASGELFF. The chain couples TRBV7-3 to TRBJ2-2; D possibly corresponds to TRBD2 (5 bases). This CDR3 spans 15 amino acids. The germline V gene has CDR1 SGHTA and CDR2 FQGTGA. The ends were cut back, 5 bases at V and 6 bases at J, with 16 bases in the middle. Drawing the rest from reference TRBV7-3 and TRBJ2-2, the complete variable domain is GAGVSQTPSNKVTEKGKYVELRCDPISGHTALYWYRQSLGQGPEFLIYFQGTGAADDSGLPNDRFFAVRPEGSVSTLKIQRTERGDSAVYLCASSHGGSASGELFFGEGSRLTVL.